A single sample is the source of the 9 T cell receptor beta chains below, sequenced in a study of shared clonotypes between healthy human individuals (dated by TCRdb to 2020 to 2022). The method was the immunoSEQ multiplex PCR assay. As stored in TCRdb, this immuneACCESS dataset retains in-frame rearrangements with V and J assigned. A fraction of the clones does not appear; measured against another copy, unresolved V genes explain less than half of the discrepancy, and the remainder lacks a known reason. The sample profile shows 2.3 million or so clones; 93% of them were found once. The ten largest clonotypes hold 0.39% of the sample. The specimen sequenced was naive CD4+ T cells from PBMCs. The cell subset or site label of this sample denotes: CD45RA+ positively selected. These receptors came from a man younger than 35 in good health. Some clones in this sample may be carry-over from other donors' samples.

The V and J genes are TRBV4-2 and TRBJ2-1; 9 bases are shared with TRBD2. With V trimmed by 0 bases and J by 7 bases, 7 bases remained unmatched. The germline gives CDR1 LGHNA, CDR2 YNFKEQ. The CDR3 contains 16 residues. DNA of the CDR3: TGTGCCAGCAGCCAAGAGATAGCGGGAGCGTGGAATGAGCAGTTCTTC. It yields the protein CASSQEIAGAWNEQFF.

This chain uses TRBV12-5 with TRBJ1-2; no definite D call. Germline lookup yields CDR1 LGHNT and CDR2 FRNRAP. V lost 2 bases, J lost 4 bases, and 14 bases lay in between. This CDR3 has 15 amino acids. In DNA, the CDR3 is TGTGCTAGTGGTTTGAACCCAGCAGGCCTCTATGGCTACACCTTC. Amino acids: CASGLNPAGLYGYTF.

As concerns this clone: Other DNA variants within this sample encode the same CDR3. The chain joins TRBV5-1 to TRBJ1-4; 9 nucleotides match TRBD1. CDR1 is SGHRS and CDR2 is YFSETQ in the germline V gene. The J segment lost 7 bases and the V segment lost 0 bases, leaving 4 bases of the junction unmatched. The CDR3 contains 15 residues. DNA of the CDR3: TGCGCCAGCAGCTTGGTAGGGACAGGGAGTGAAAAACTGTTTTTT. The encoded protein is CASSLVGTGSEKLFF.

The chain uses TRBV2 and TRBJ2-7, with 10 positions matching TRBD2. This CDR3 spans 15 amino acids. With V trimmed by 6 bases and J by 0 bases, 5 bases remained unmatched. Per germline, CDR1 SNHLY and CDR2 FYNNEI. The CDR3 loop reads CASSHASGGSYEQYF. The CDR3 coding sequence is TGTGCCAGCAGCCATGCTAGCGGGGGCTCCTACGAGCAGTACTTC.

Comments on this clone: This CDR3 is also generated by other DNA sequences in the sample. This chain joins TRBV6-6 and TRBJ2-7; 11 bases match TRBD2. V lost 6 bases, J lost 4 bases, and 5 bases stayed unmatched. Per the germline V gene, CDR1 is MNHNY and CDR2 is SVGAGI (reference sequence). The CDR3 covers 14 residues. CDR3 amino acids: CASSPGTSGYEQYF. CDR3 nucleotide sequence: TGTGCCAGCAGCCCCGGGACTAGCGGATACGAGCAGTACTTC.

V gene TRBV7-6 combines with J gene TRBJ1-2, with D possibly being TRBD1 (5 bases). CDR3 length equals 16 residues. From germline, CDR1 is SGHVS and CDR2 FNYEAQ. Trimming shortened V by 2 bases and J by 8 bases, and 21 bases separated the two germline ends. The CDR3 loop is CASSLTLSRGGGGYTF. The CDR3 bases are TGTGCCAGCAGCTTAACCTTGTCGAGGGGCGGCGGCGGCTACACCTTC.

The chain employs TRBV20-1 and TRBJ1-2, with 7 bases that match TRBD1. This CDR3 is built from 11 residues. The germline V gene has CDR1 DFQATT and CDR2 SNEGSKA (reference sequence). The DNA of the CDR3 is TGCAGCGGGACACACAGGGGTGGCTACACCTTC. It specifies CSGTHRGGYTF.

J is TRBJ1-1 and V is TRBV28; D gene ambiguous. The CDR3 covers 17 residues. Germline lookup yields CDR1 MDHEN and CDR2 SYDVKM. Deletions cut 4 bases from V and 1 base from J, with 19 bases between. CDR3 protein: CASSSLTLDLGNTEAFF. CDR3 nucleotide sequence: TGTGCCAGCAGTTCGCTTACCTTGGACCTGGGGAACACTGAAGCTTTCTTT. Full variable domain (outside the CDR3, taken from reference TRBV28 and TRBJ1-1): DVKVTQSSRYLVKRTGEKVFLECVQDMDHENMFWYRQDPGLGLRLIYFSYDVKMKEKGDIPEGYSVSREKKERFSLILESASTNQTSMYLCASSSLTLDLGNTEAFFGQGTRLTVV.

The V gene is TRBV28, the J gene TRBJ2-1, with unresolved D. Germline V lookup: CDR1 MDHEN, CDR2 SYDVKM. Trimming shortened V by 7 bases and J by 0 bases, and 19 bases separated the two germline ends. This CDR3 is built from 17 residues. Here the CDR3 DNA reads TGTGCCAGCATCCTTAGTGGCGCCGAAAGCTCCTACAATGAGCAGTTCTTC. It encodes CASILSGAESSYNEQFF.